The TCR beta chain under discussion was sequenced for a study of CD8+ T cells in alopecia areata. RNA extraction and reverse transcription yielded cDNA as sequencing template. The assay was immunoSEQ multiplex PCR, and TCRdb's table has in-frame clones only and misses some. The table includes 110,000 or so clones, around 59% detected once. Per the germline V gene, CDR1 is MDHEN and CDR2 is SYDVKM. The ends lost 3 bases at V and 11 bases at J; junction bases unmatched: 16. The CDR3 is 16 amino acids. This receptor was identified in a human donor in good health. The chain carries TRBV28 and TRBJ2-5; 9 nucleotides agree with TRBD1. Sequencing was done on a sample of CD8+ T cells sorted from blood. Written as DNA, the CDR3 is TGTGCCAGCAGTTTTGGGGGACAGGGTTCCCCTTCTATTCAGTACTTC. This gives the protein CASSFGGQGSPSIQYF.